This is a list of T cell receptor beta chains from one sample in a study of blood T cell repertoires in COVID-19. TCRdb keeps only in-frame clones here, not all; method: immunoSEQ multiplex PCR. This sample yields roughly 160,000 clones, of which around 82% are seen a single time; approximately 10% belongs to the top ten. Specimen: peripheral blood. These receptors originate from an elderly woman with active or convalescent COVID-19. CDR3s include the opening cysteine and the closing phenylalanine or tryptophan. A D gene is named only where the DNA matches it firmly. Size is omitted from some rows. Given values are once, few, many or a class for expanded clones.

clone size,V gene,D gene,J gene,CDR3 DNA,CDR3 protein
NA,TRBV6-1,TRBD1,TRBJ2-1,TGTGCCAGCAGTGCGGTGACAGGGGGCTCCTACAATGAGCAGTTCTTC,CASSAVTGGSYNEQFF
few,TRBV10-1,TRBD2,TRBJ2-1,TGCGCCAGCAGTGAACAGGCGGGAGGGATCAATGAGCAGTTCTTC,CASSEQAGGINEQFF
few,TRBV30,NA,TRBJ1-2,TGTGCCTGGAGTAGGCGGATTCGGGGTCCTGGCTACACCTTC,CAWSRRIRGPGYTF
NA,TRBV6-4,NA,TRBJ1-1,TGTGCCAGCAGTGACAGGGGAAACACTGAAGCTTTCTTT,CASSDRGNTEAFF
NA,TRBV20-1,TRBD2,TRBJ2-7,TGCAGTGCTCGGGGAGGGCACGAGCAGTACTTC,CSARGGHEQYF
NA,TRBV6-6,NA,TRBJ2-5,TGTGCCAGCAGAGGGGCCCGGCGGGAGACCCAGTACTTC,CASRGARRETQYF
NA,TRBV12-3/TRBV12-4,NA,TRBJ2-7,TGTGCCAGCAGTTTTTCCGGGTCCTACGAGCAGTACTTC,CASSFSGSYEQYF
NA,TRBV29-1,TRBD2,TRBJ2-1,TGCAGCGTCGGACTAGCAGCCTACAATGAGCAGTTCTTC,CSVGLAAYNEQFF
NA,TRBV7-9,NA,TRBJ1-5,TGTGCCAGCAGCTTAACAGGGATGGGAAATCAGCCCCAGCATTTT,CASSLTGMGNQPQHF
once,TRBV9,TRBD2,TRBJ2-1,TGTGCCAGCAGCCTTACTAGCGGCCCCTACAATGAGCAGTTCTTC,CASSLTSGPYNEQFF
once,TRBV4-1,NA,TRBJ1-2,TGCGCCAGCAGCCAAGATACGAGCGGCTACACCTTC,CASSQDTSGYTF
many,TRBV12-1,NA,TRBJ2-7,TGTGCCAGCATCCCAACCCAGGGTTCGTACGAGCAGTACTTC,CASIPTQGSYEQYF
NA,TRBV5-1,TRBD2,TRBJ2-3,TGCGCCAGCAGCTTGACTAGCGGGGCCACAGATACGCAGTATTTT,CASSLTSGATDTQYF
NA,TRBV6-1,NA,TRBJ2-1,TGTGCCAGCAGTGAAACTCTGGTCCCCCAGCGGCCCGGGTACAATGAGCAGTTCTTC,CASSETLVPQRPGYNEQFF
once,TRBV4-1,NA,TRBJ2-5,TGCGCCAGCAGCCCAGCTTCAGGGAGGGAGACCCAGTACTTC,CASSPASGRETQYF
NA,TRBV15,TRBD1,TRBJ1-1,TGTGCCACCAGCAGAGATCTGAGGGGGCGCGACACTGAAGCTTTCTTT,CATSRDLRGRDTEAFF
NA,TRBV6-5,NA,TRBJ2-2,TGTGCCAGCAGGCAGGGTCATGGCACCGGGGAGCTGTTTTTT,CASRQGHGTGELFF
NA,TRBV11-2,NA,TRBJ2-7,TGTGCCAGCAGCTTAGCTTGGCAGGGGAGCTCCTACGAGCAGTACTTC,CASSLAWQGSSYEQYF
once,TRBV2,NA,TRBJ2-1,TGTGCCAGCAAAGAACGGGGCTCCTACAATGAGCAGTTCTTC,CASKERGSYNEQFF
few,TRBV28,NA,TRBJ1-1,TGTGCCAGCAGTCCTGGACAGCGGACTGAAGCTTTCTTT,CASSPGQRTEAFF
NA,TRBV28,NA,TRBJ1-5,TGTGCCACGTTCCAGGGGAATCAGCCCCAGCATTTT,CATFQGNQPQHF
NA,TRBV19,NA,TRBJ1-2,TGTGCCAGTAGTATCGGCGGACAGCAACGGGGCTACACCTTC,CASSIGGQQRGYTF
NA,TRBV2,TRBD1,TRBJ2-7,TGTGCCAGCAGTTCGGGACAGACCTACGAGCAGTACTTC,CASSSGQTYEQYF
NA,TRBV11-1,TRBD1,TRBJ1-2,TGTGCCAGCAGCATAACGGACAGGGGGGGATTCAGCACCTTC,CASSITDRGGFSTF
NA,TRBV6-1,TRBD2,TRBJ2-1,TGTGCCAGCAGTCGCGGACTAGCCCGGCTCAGTGAGCAGTTCTTC,CASSRGLARLSEQFF
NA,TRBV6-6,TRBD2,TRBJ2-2,TGTGCCAGCAGTCGACGACTAGCGGGGTCGGACACCGGGGAGCTGTTTTTT,CASSRRLAGSDTGELFF
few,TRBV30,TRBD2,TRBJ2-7,TGTGCCTGGAGTCCCTCGACTAGCGGGAGATACGAGCAGTACTTC,CAWSPSTSGRYEQYF
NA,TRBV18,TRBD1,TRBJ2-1,TGTGCCAGCTCACCCCCCGGACAGGGGGTATACAATGAGCAGTTCTTC,CASSPPGQGVYNEQFF
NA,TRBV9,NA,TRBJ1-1,TGTGCCAGCAGCCCTCAGGTTATGTCTGAAGCTTTCTTT,CASSPQVMSEAFF
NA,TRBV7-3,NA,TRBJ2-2,TGTGCCAGCAGCTTAACGAGTGTGAACACCGGGGAGCTGTTTTTT,CASSLTSVNTGELFF
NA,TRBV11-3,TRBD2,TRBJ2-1,TGTGCCAGCAGCACTAGCGGGAGGGGCAATGAGCAGTTCTTC,CASSTSGRGNEQFF
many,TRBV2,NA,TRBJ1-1,TGTGCCAGCAGGGGCAGCAAGGGGAATCTCATGAACACTGAAGCTTTCTTT,CASRGSKGNLMNTEAFF
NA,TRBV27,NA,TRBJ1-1,TGTGCCAGCAGTTTAGCGGCATCAACCGAAGCTTTCTTT,CASSLAASTEAFF
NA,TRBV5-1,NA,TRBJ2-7,TGCGCCAGCAGCTTGGTTGCGGCCACCTACGAGCAGTACTTC,CASSLVAATYEQYF
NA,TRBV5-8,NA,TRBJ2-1,TGTGCCAGCAGCCTAGGAGCGAGCTCCTACAATGAGCAGTTCTTC,CASSLGASSYNEQFF
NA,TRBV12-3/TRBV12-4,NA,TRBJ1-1,TGTGCCAGCAGCCCTACGGGGTACACTGAAGCTTTCTTT,CASSPTGYTEAFF
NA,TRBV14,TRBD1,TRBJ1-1,TGTGCCAGCAGTCGGGAAATTTGGACAGGGACAAGTACAGCTTTCTTT,CASSREIWTGTSTAFF
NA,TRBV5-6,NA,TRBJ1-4,TGTGCCAGCAGCCCTAGGGGCAGCCTGTATGAAAAACTGTTTTTT,CASSPRGSLYEKLFF
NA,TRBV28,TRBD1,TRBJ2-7,TGTGCCAGCAGCCCCCCCCCGGACAGGGTGAACGAGCAGTACTTC,CASSPPPDRVNEQYF
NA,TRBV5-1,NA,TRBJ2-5,TGCGCCAGCAGCTTGGTTGGGGGGGCCCAAGAGACCCAGTACTTC,CASSLVGGAQETQYF